The clone carrying this T cell receptor (beta chain) has a handful of counts. The antigen is undetermined. This sample stems from a study of post-analysis software for immune sequencing data. TCR beta cDNA libraries had unique molecular identifiers. cDNA molecules numbering about 490,000 came from approximately 1 to 10 million T cells. A single record per CDR3 protein comes from TCRdb applying MiXCR to the PCR reads. The sample carries about 770,000 distinct CDR3 sequences, under 60% recorded once. J was trimmed by 5 bases and V by 3 bases; bases with no gene match: 4. The CDR3 runs to 14 residues. The germline gives CDR1 SGHTA, CDR2 FQGTGA. Study-level results: About 5 TRBV segments (TRBV5-6, TRBV5-1 and TRBV20-1 among them) occurred more frequently in patients than in controls. The normalized Chao1 diversity of multiple sclerosis patients was significantly lower than that of controls.

Sequencing was performed on blood. V usage is TRBV7-3 and J usage is TRBJ2-1; 7 nucleotides line up with TRBD2. The sequence derives from a girl between 5 and 17 years old with multiple sclerosis. The DNA of the CDR3 is TGTGCCAGCAGCTTTTCTAGCGGAAACAATGAGCAGTTCTTC. Its protein is CASSFSSGNNEQFF. The full variable domain, completed using reference TRBV7-3 and TRBJ2-1, is GAGVSQTPSNKVTEKGKYVELRCDPISGHTALYWYRQSLGQGPEFLIYFQGTGAADDSGLPNDRFFAVRPEGSVSTLKIQRTERGDSAVYLCASSFSSGNNEQFFGPGTRLTVL.